A single T cell receptor beta chain is shown here with its context. V shed 7 bases and J 11 bases; nucleotides not matched to a gene: 12. The length of the CDR3 is 14 residues. Germline CDR1 and CDR2: SGHNT and YENEEA. These data are taken from a study of technical replicates of blood from a handful of donors. The assay was immunoSEQ multiplex PCR, and TCRdb's table has in-frame clones only and misses some. The table records 85,000 to 100,000 clones, around 92% of them present only once. Sequencing input: T cells isolated from PBMCs. This clonotype originated in a human donor in good health. The rearrangement links TRBV11-3 to TRBJ2-2; 8 positions agree with TRBD1. CDR3 nucleotides: TGTGCCAGCAAACTTCAGGGACAGGACAGAGAGCTGTTTTTT. Translating it yields CASKLQGQDRELFF.